This T cell receptor beta chain was recovered during a study of blood T cell repertoires in COVID-19. The germline gives CDR1 SNHLY, CDR2 FYNNEI. The CDR3 is 15 amino acids. The V end lost 2 bases, the J end lost 0 bases, and 10 bases lay between the germline ends. Sequencing used immunoSEQ multiplex PCR; TCRdb keeps in-frame clones, though not all of them. This table holds roughly 390,000 clones, 87% found once. Seattle participants joined during active infection and were tracked over time. Sequenced material: peripheral blood. The source is a woman aged 30 to 39 with COVID-19, enrolled during active disease. The chain links TRBV2 to TRBJ1-1; D is unresolved. Written as DNA, the CDR3 is TGTGCCAGCAGTGAAAGGGCGGGGATGAACACTGAAGCTTTCTTT. Translation: CASSERAGMNTEAFF.